The next 18 T cell receptor beta chains were all read from a single sample in a study of blood T cells in healthy people across ages. PCR was performed a second time for about 7 to 11 cycles using a sample-barcoded 5' primer and a J-beta primer mix. Using its own MiXCR run on the 5' RACE reads, TCRdb lists one record per CDR3 protein. Counted here are more than 650,000 distinct CDR3 sequences, 20% to 25% occurring once; the ten biggest clones make up about 22%. Sample: blood. The receptor source for this set is a man between 70 and 80 years old in good health.

This clonotype has a handful of counts. The chain uses TRBV5-1 and TRBJ2-3, with 9 bases aligning to TRBD1. Unmatched junction bases numbered 2, after V lost 3 bases and J lost 3 bases. Germline loops: CDR1 SGHRS, CDR2 YFSETQ. The CDR3 is made up of 14 amino acids. This chain's CDR3 is CASSWTGATDTQYF. For the CDR3, the DNA is TGCGCCAGCAGCTGGACAGGGGCGACAGATACGCAGTATTTT. The variable domain in full, completed from reference TRBV5-1 and TRBJ2-3, reads KAGVTQTPRYLIKTRGQQVTLSCSPISGHRSVSWYQQTPGQGLQFLFEYFSETQRNKGNFPGRFSGRQFSNSRSEMNVSTLELGDSALYLCASSWTGATDTQYFGPGTRLTVL.

V gene TRBV9 combines with J gene TRBJ2-1; 7 bases match TRBD2. The V gene's germline CDR1 is SGDLS and CDR2 YYNGEE. The CDR3 extends over 14 amino acids. V lost 7 bases and J lost 2; bases outside the gene matches: 6. For the CDR3, the DNA is TGTGCCAGCGGGCCTAGCGGCCCCTACAATGAGCAGTTCTTC. This codes for CASGPSGPYNEQFF.

V gene TRBV24-1 combines with J gene TRBJ2-5; 8 bases are a match to TRBD1. Trimming cost V 5 bases and J 3 bases; bases outside gene matches: 10. The CDR3 runs 16 residues. Germline loops: CDR1 KGHDR, CDR2 SFDVKD. In nucleotides, the CDR3 is TGTGCCACCAGTGCCTGGACAGGGAAGGCCAAAGAGACCCAGTACTTC. Its protein is CATSAWTGKAKETQYF.

The table lists this clonotype with many counts. Written as DNA, the CDR3 is TGTGCCAGCAGCTTAGTGAGCGGGGGGGCCTACGAGCAGTACTTC. Residues: CASSLVSGGAYEQYF. The chain uses TRBV7-9 and TRBJ2-7; TRBD2 matches at 10 bases. Germline trimming cut 1 base from V and 2 bases from J; bases unmatched to any gene: 2. Germline V CDR1 and CDR2: SEHNR, FQNEAQ (reference sequence). The CDR3 is 15 residues long.

The chain couples TRBV20-1 to TRBJ2-5; D is undetermined. The last part of the DNA fits TRBJ2-7 better; the J call may be wrong. Germline CDR1 DFQATT, CDR2 SNEGSKA (reference sequence). The CDR3 consists of 13 residues. The CDR3 bases are TGCAGTGCTAGAGATGGCTTCTCCTACGAGCAGTACTTC. Amino acids: CSARDGFSYEQYF.

The chain combines TRBV20-1 with TRBJ1-4; 9 bases line up with TRBD1. The CDR3 spans 13 residues. Germline assignment: CDR1 DFQATT and CDR2 SNEGSKA (reference sequence). V was clipped by 5 bases and J by 6 bases; unmatched bases: 4. CDR3: CSAGDRDYEKLFF. For the CDR3, the DNA is TGCAGTGCTGGGGACAGGGATTATGAAAAACTGTTTTTT.

The chain joins TRBV5-1 to TRBJ2-5; 10 bases line up with TRBD1. The last part of the DNA fits TRBJ2-1 better; the J call may be wrong. The CDR3 is 15 amino acids. The germline gives CDR1 SGHRS, CDR2 YFSETQ. DNA of the CDR3: TGCGCCAGCAGCCCTCCGGGACAGGGGTGGAATGAGCAGTTCTTC. It yields the protein CASSPPGQGWNEQFF.

The J gene is TRBJ1-5, the V gene TRBV5-6; D uncertain. The V gene's germline CDR1 is SGHDT and CDR2 YYEEEE. Trimming stripped 3 bases from V and 9 bases from J, with 10 bases between. CDR3 length: 12 amino acids. The CDR3 spells CASSYTLGPQHF. As DNA, the CDR3 is TGTGCCAGCAGCTACACCCTCGGGCCCCAGCATTTT.

The chain employs TRBV20-1 and TRBJ2-7; D is undetermined. V shed 3 bases and J shed 4 bases, with 4 bases lying between them. The CDR3 has 10 residues. Germline V gene sequence: CDR1 DFQATT, CDR2 SNEGSKA (reference sequence). In DNA form, the CDR3 reads TGCAGTGCTAGCCGTTACGAGCAGTACTTC. It specifies CSASRYEQYF.

V gene TRBV4-1 combines with J gene TRBJ1-1; D gene ambiguous. The CDR3 covers 15 residues. Trimming removed 0 bases at V and 0 bases at J, with 8 bases between. CDR1 MGHRA and CDR2 YSYEKL come from the germline V gene. The CDR3 is CASSQDLGMNTEAFF. CDR3 nucleotides: TGCGCCAGCAGCCAAGACCTGGGGATGAACACTGAAGCTTTCTTT.

This clonotype was observed a few times. The rearrangement joins TRBV11-2 to TRBJ2-1; no clear D gene. The CDR3 is made up of 14 amino acids. V lost 6 bases and J lost 5, with 14 bases in between. The germline V gene encodes CDR1 SGHAT and CDR2 FQNNGV. CDR3 protein: CASRQPVRDNEQFF. CDR3 nucleotide sequence: TGTGCCAGCAGACAGCCGGTCCGAGACAATGAGCAGTTCTTC.

This clonotype was found a few times. V is TRBV20-1 and J is TRBJ2-3; the D gene is possibly TRBD2 (7 bases). This CDR3 is 15 amino acids long. V lost 6 bases to trimming and J lost 1 base, with 17 bases between them. The V gene's germline CDR1 is DFQATT and CDR2 SNEGSKA (reference sequence). CDR3 protein: CSAPNRGAGTDTQYF. The CDR3 DNA reads TGCAGTGCCCCCAATCGGGGGGCCGGCACAGATACGCAGTATTTT.

This clonotype was observed a few times. This rearrangement joins TRBV7-2 to TRBJ2-7, with D unresolved. CDR1 SGHTA and CDR2 FQGNSA come from the germline V gene. The CDR3 runs to 16 residues. V was pared by 5 bases and J by 1 base, with 18 bases between. CDR3 region: CASSVTSTPLSYEQYF. As DNA, the CDR3 is TGTGCCAGCAGCGTCACAAGTACCCCTCTATCCTACGAGCAGTACTTC.

This clonotype was counted only a few times. The V gene is TRBV6-1, the J gene TRBJ1-1; D perhaps matches TRBD1 (6 bases). This CDR3 spans 12 amino acids. The V end lost 10 bases, the J end lost 0 bases, and 9 bases lay between the germline ends. CDR1 is MNHNS and CDR2 is SASEGT in the germline V gene. This chain's CDR3 is CANGQMNTEAFF. CDR3 DNA: TGTGCCAACGGACAGATGAACACTGAAGCTTTCTTT.

This clonotype showed up just a few times. The CDR3 loop reads CASSYYVYGAEKLFF. The CDR3 DNA reads as TGTGCCAGCAGTTACTATGTTTATGGAGCGGAAAAACTGTTTTTT. The J gene is TRBJ1-4, the V gene TRBV6-2 or TRBV6-3; D call uncertain. V was trimmed by 1 base and J by 8 bases, leaving 14 bases between them. In germline, CDR1 is MNHEY, CDR2 SVGEGT. The CDR3 runs 15 residues.

V usage is TRBV11-3 and J usage is TRBJ2-2; D gene uncertain. The CDR3 loop spans 14 amino acids. Germline V CDR1 and CDR2: SGHNT, YENEEA. Trimming stripped 2 bases from V and 5 bases from J, with 9 bases between. The CDR3, as DNA: TGTGCCAGCAGCTTAATGAGTACTACCGGGGAGCTGTTTTTT. It yields the protein CASSLMSTTGELFF.

This clonotype was picked up many times. CDR3 nucleotide sequence: TGCGCCAGCAGCTTTCAGGGGGGTACAGATACGCAGTATTTT. Translated: CASSFQGGTDTQYF. The rearrangement uses TRBV5-1 and TRBJ2-3, with D possibly TRBD1 on 7 matching bases. CDR3 length: 14 amino acids. The germline V gene has CDR1 SGHRS and CDR2 YFSETQ. V shed 2 bases and J shed 3 bases, with 10 bases lying between them.

This sequence joins TRBV14 and TRBJ2-1; 13 bases line up with TRBD2. This CDR3 comprises 17 residues. In germline, CDR1 is SGHDN, CDR2 FVKESK. After removal of 4 bases from V and 7 bases from J, the junction contained 10 bases not matched to a gene. CDR3: CASSLYRTSGSVNEQFF. Written as DNA, the CDR3 is TGTGCCAGCAGCCTATACCGGACTAGCGGGAGTGTTAATGAGCAGTTCTTC.